These T cell receptor beta chains were read from a single sample in a study of T cell repertoires in cytomegalovirus infection. TCRdb re-called the reads through MiXCR, storing one row per CDR3 protein. The data contain tens of thousands of distinct CDR3 sequences, just over 50% of them singletons. These receptors' antigens are unknown. The material was CD8+ T cells from cultured PBMCs, obtained from culture after CMV antigen stimulation. The receptors originated from a human donor in good health (CMV status not recorded). Some clones in this sample may be carry-over from other donors' samples. The CDR3 runs from the conserved cysteine through the conserved F or W. A D gene is named only where the DNA matches it firmly. Size is omitted from some rows. Given values are once, few, many or a class for expanded clones.

>TRBJ1-1|many|TRBD1|TRBV7-9
TGTGCCAGCAGCTTACCACCTCGAGGTCAGGGGGCGAGCACTGAAGCTTTCTTT
CASSLPPRGQGASTEAFF
>TRBJ2-1|-|TRBD2|TRBV28
TGTGCCAGCAGTTTCTCGGGACTAGCGGGAGGGGTCTACAATGAGCAGTTCTTC
CASSFSGLAGGVYNEQFF
>TRBJ2-7|-|-|TRBV7-3
TGTGCCAGCAGCTCTGACGGCCGGTCCTACGAGCAGTACTTC
CASSSDGRSYEQYF
>TRBJ2-3|-|-|TRBV7-3
TGTGCCAGCAGCCCCCCCGGGAGAGGCACAGATACGCAGTATTTT
CASSPPGRGTDTQYF
>TRBJ1-1|-|-|TRBV28
TGTGCCAGCAGTGGGGACGGGGGATGGAACACTGAAGCTTTCTTT
CASSGDGGWNTEAFF
>TRBJ2-1|-|-|TRBV14
TGTGCCAGCAGCCGTACCCTGGGAAATGAGCAGTTCTTC
CASSRTLGNEQFF
>TRBJ1-2|-|-|TRBV7-8
TGTGCCAGCAGCTTAGCGTTTAAAGGCAGGGACTCCTATGGCTACACCTTC
CASSLAFKGRDSYGYTF
>TRBJ1-5|few|TRBD1|TRBV6-2/TRBV6-3
TGTGCCAGCAGTTACTCCGGGACAGGATTCAATCAGCCCCAGCATTTT
CASSYSGTGFNQPQHF
>TRBJ1-1|-|-|TRBV7-9
TGTGCCAGCAGCCCGGGACTTGAAGCTTTCTTT
CASSPGLEAFF
>TRBJ1-1|-|TRBD1|TRBV15
TGTGCCACCAGCCCAGGACAGGGGGCGTGGGGCACTGAAGCTTTCTTT
CATSPGQGAWGTEAFF
>TRBJ2-1|many|-|TRBV4-1
TGCGCCAGCACCCGGGGAAATGAGCAGTTCTTC
CASTRGNEQFF
>TRBJ2-7|-|TRBD2|TRBV10-3
TGTGCCATCAGTGAGGTGACTAGCGGGAAAGGTACCTACGAGCAGTACTTC
CAISEVTSGKGTYEQYF
>TRBJ2-7|few|-|TRBV13
TGTGCCAGCAGCAAAGTGGGGACCATTTACGAGCAGTACTTC
CASSKVGTIYEQYF
>TRBJ1-3|-|-|TRBV18
TGTGCCAGCTCACCAACAGGAAGCTCTGGAAACACCATATATTTT
CASSPTGSSGNTIYF
>TRBJ1-5|-|-|TRBV4-1
TGCGCCAGCAGCCAAGGGAGGGAGGGTGATCAGCCCCAGCATTTT
CASSQGREGDQPQHF
>TRBJ1-2|-|TRBD1|TRBV7-9
TGTGCCAGCAGGGACCACCGGGACAGGGGACCCTATGGCTACACCTTC
CASRDHRDRGPYGYTF
>TRBJ1-6|once|TRBD1|TRBV7-6
TGTGCCAGCAGCTTGTTAGACAGGGAGAATACCTATAATTCACCCCTCCACTTT
CASSLLDRENTYNSPLHF
>TRBJ2-2|-|-|TRBV4-1
TGCGCCAGCAGCCAAGATACGCCCGGGGAGCTGTTTTTT
CASSQDTPGELFF
>TRBJ1-3|-|-|TRBV7-3
TGTGCCAGCAGCCCGGGCGTCTCTGGAAACACCATATATTTT
CASSPGVSGNTIYF
>TRBJ2-1|-|TRBD2|TRBV5-5
TGTGCCAGCAGCTTGGTTGGGACTAGCCTGTACGATGAGCAGTTCTTC
CASSLVGTSLYDEQFF
>TRBJ2-2|medium-sized|TRBD1|TRBV7-9
TGTGCCAGCAGCTTAAGACAGGGGGTTACCACCGGGGAGCTGTTTTTT
CASSLRQGVTTGELFF
>TRBJ2-1|few|TRBD2|TRBV19
TGTGCCAGTAGTATACGACTAGCGGGCTACAATGAGCAGTTCTTC
CASSIRLAGYNEQFF
>TRBJ1-2|-|-|TRBV7-4
TGTGCCAGCAGCTACGACCAGGGGAGCGATGGCTACACCTTC
CASSYDQGSDGYTF
>TRBJ2-3|-|TRBD1|TRBV6-2/TRBV6-3
TGTGCCAGCAGTCCCCTCGGACAGGCTCCAGGGGTTGGGTATGGCGCAGATACGCAGTATTTT
CASSPLGQAPGVGYGADTQYF
>TRBJ2-2|many|-|TRBV28
TGTGCCAGCAGTTCACCATCCCGGGAGCTGTTTTTT
CASSSPSRELFF
>TRBJ1-1|-|-|TRBV12-3/TRBV12-4
TGTGCCAGCAGCCCCGAGGGGAACACTGAAGCTTTCTTT
CASSPEGNTEAFF
>TRBJ2-6|-|-|TRBV27
TGTGCCAGCACCCATCGCAGGGTTCCTGGGGCCAACGTCCTGACTTTC
CASTHRRVPGANVLTF
>TRBJ2-2|-|-|TRBV5-6
TGTGCCAGCAGCTTGGGCTATGGGAGGACCGGGGAGCTGTTTTTT
CASSLGYGRTGELFF
>TRBJ1-6|few|-|TRBV7-9
TGTGCCAGCAGCTTAGCTGGTTCACCCCTCCACTTT
CASSLAGSPLHF
>TRBJ2-1|-|TRBD2|TRBV7-3
TGTGCCAGCAGCATTAGCGGGAGCTTTAATGAGCAGTTCTTC
CASSISGSFNEQFF
>TRBJ2-2|-|-|TRBV18
TGTGCCAGCTCACCCCCCGGCGGGAACACCGGGGAGCTGTTTTTT
CASSPPGGNTGELFF
>TRBJ2-3|few|-|TRBV28
TGTGCCAGCACCTACGTGCTTGGGGGAGTTATCGCAGATACGCAGTATTTT
CASTYVLGGVIADTQYF